Each of the 13 T cell receptor beta chains below was sequenced from the same sample in a study of T cell repertoires in cytomegalovirus infection. Their specific antigens are unknown. MiXCR was run by TCRdb on the reads, yielding one entry per CDR3 protein. In the table there are approximately 990,000 distinct CDR3 sequences, about a third of which are singletons. Sequences were derived from cultured CD8+ T cells from PBMCs, sampled from culture after CMV antigen stimulation. These receptors were collected from a human donor in good health (CMV status not recorded). Some clones in this sample may be carry-over from other donors' samples.

This clonotype was seen a handful of times. The J gene is TRBJ2-7, the V gene TRBV11-1; tentatively, D is TRBD2 (5 bases). V dropped 5 bases and J dropped 0 bases, with 11 bases sitting between them. This CDR3 has 14 amino acids. The germline gives CDR1 SGHAT, CDR2 FQDESV (reference sequence). The CDR3 here is CASSPTGFSYEQYV. The CDR3 region has the DNA TGTGCCAGCAGCCCGACGGGATTCTCCTACGAGCAGTACGTC.

This chain connects TRBV12-5 to TRBJ2-1, with 7 bases fitting TRBD1. This CDR3 region has 16 residues. CDR1 is LGHNT, CDR2 FRNRAP, per germline. The junction had 12 bases not matched to a gene; V was cut back by 5 bases and J by 5 bases. The CDR3 region is CASGTYRGSNHNEQFF. The CDR3 nucleotides are TGTGCTAGTGGTACTTACAGGGGCTCCAATCACAATGAGCAGTTCTTC.

The sample holds a few counts of this clonotype. The chain combines TRBV2 with TRBJ1-1; 7 bases match TRBD1. The J segment lost 3 bases and the V segment lost 6 bases, leaving 10 bases of the junction unmatched. The CDR3 runs 15 residues. Germline V lookup: CDR1 SNHLY, CDR2 FYNNEI. The CDR3 nucleotides are TGTGCCAGCAGGTGGACAGGAATGAGTTACACTGAAGCTTTCTTT. Its protein is CASRWTGMSYTEAFF.

This clonotype appeared many times. V is TRBV7-9 and J is TRBJ1-1; D not resolved. The germline V and J ends were trimmed by 5 bases and 5 bases, with 9 bases remaining between them. The CDR3 runs to 12 residues. CDR1 and CDR2 from the germline V gene are SEHNR and FQNEAQ (reference sequence). The CDR3 DNA is TGTGCCAGCAGCCGAGAATTGACTGAAGCTTTCTTT. This gives the protein CASSRELTEAFF.

V and J are TRBV25-1 and TRBJ2-4; D tentatively fits TRBD1 or TRBD2 (6 bases each). Germline CDR1 and CDR2: MGHDK and SYGVNS. Trimming took 8 bases from V and 0 from J, leaving 14 bases between them. This CDR3 spans 15 amino acids. In DNA, the CDR3 is TGTGCCAGCGGAGGGACACCCTTAGCCAAAAACATTCAGTACTTC. Its protein is CASGGTPLAKNIQYF.

Turning to this clonotype: This may come from a read error, since a much larger clone is one base off. The rearrangement links TRBV7-3 to TRBJ2-2; the D gene could be TRBD1 or TRBD2 (5 bases each). CDR3 length: 20 residues. Germline-derived CDR1 and CDR2 are SGHTA and FQGTGA. CDR3 DNA: TGTGTCAGCAGCCCATTTACCCGGGGACCTGAGTCCCCGAACACCGGGGAGCTGTTTTTT. Amino acid sequence: CVSSPFTRGPESPNTGELFF.

The rearrangement uses TRBV7-6 and TRBJ1-1; D is perhaps TRBD1 (5 bases). V lost 5 bases, J lost 4 bases, and 11 bases lay in between. The CDR3 loop spans 13 amino acids. Germline CDR1 SGHVS, CDR2 FNYEAQ. Here the CDR3 DNA reads TGTGCCAGCAGCCCGGGGCCCAGCACTGAAGCTTTCTTT. It yields the protein CASSPGPSTEAFF.

This chain links TRBV2 with TRBJ2-3; 7 nucleotides agree with TRBD2. The J segment lost 10 bases and the V segment lost 4 bases, leaving 11 bases of the junction unmatched. Germline lookup yields CDR1 SNHLY and CDR2 FYNNEI. CDR3 length equals 14 residues. As DNA, the CDR3 is TGTGCCAGCAGTGCAAGCGGGGTGCAGAGTCCGCAGTATTTT. Its translation: CASSASGVQSPQYF.

This clonotype was seen a handful of times. The CDR3 DNA follows: TGTGCCAGCAGCGTAAGGTCCCCCTCGGGTGGCACTGAAGCTTTCTTT. Translated: CASSVRSPSGGTEAFF. The V call is TRBV9, the J call TRBJ1-1; D gene ambiguous. Germline assignment: CDR1 SGDLS and CDR2 YYNGEE. With 1 base removed from V and 4 bases from J, the gap between germline ends came to 17 bases. CDR3 length: 16 residues. The whole variable domain, filled in from reference TRBV9 and TRBJ1-1, reads DSGVTQTPKHLITATGQRVTLRCSPRSGDLSVYWYQQSLDQGLQFLIQYYNGEERAKGNILERFSAQQFPDLHSELNLSSLELGDSALYFCASSVRSPSGGTEAFFGQGTRLTVV.

The V call is TRBV10-2, the J call TRBJ1-1; tentatively, D is TRBD1 (5 bases). Germline V CDR1 and CDR2: WSHSY, SAAADI. Trimming took 7 bases from V and 2 from J, leaving 14 bases between them. This CDR3 is 14 amino acids long. The CDR3 loop reads CASNIRQRNTEAFF. CDR3 in DNA: TGCGCCAGCAACATCCGACAGAGAAACACTGAAGCTTTCTTT.

This chain links TRBV7-6 with TRBJ2-1; possibly TRBD2 for D (5 bases). Between the trimmed V and J ends, which lost 3 bases and 9 bases, there was a span of 9 bases. The CDR3 runs to 12 residues. Germline V gene sequence: CDR1 SGHVS, CDR2 FNYEAQ. The CDR3 nucleotides read TGTGCCAGCAGCTTGAGGGTTGGTGAGCAGTTCTTC. This translates into CASSLRVGEQFF.

The gene calls are TRBV25-1 and TRBJ2-1, with D perhaps TRBD1 or TRBD2 (5 bases each). This CDR3 region has 12 residues. From germline, CDR1 is MGHDK and CDR2 SYGVNS. The ends were cut back, 6 bases at V and 13 bases at J, with 16 bases in the middle. The CDR3 loop is CASSDLGAHQFF. The CDR3 nucleotides are TGTGCCAGCAGCGATCTCGGGGCCCACCAGTTCTTC. Filled out from reference TRBV25-1 and TRBJ2-1, the complete variable domain reads EADIYQTPRYLVIGTGKKITLECSQTMGHDKMYWYQQDPGMELHLIHYSYGVNSTEKGDLSSESTVSRIRTEHFPLTLESARPSHTSQYLCASSDLGAHQFFGPGTRLTVL.

In this sample, this clonotype turned up once. This chain connects TRBV29-1 to TRBJ2-7, with TRBD1 matching over 12 bases. This CDR3 comprises 14 residues. Germline V CDR1 and CDR2: SQVTM, ANQGSEA. V shed 8 bases and J 5 bases; nucleotides not matched to a gene: 10. The CDR3 is CSHSGQGAFDEQYF. The DNA for the CDR3 is TGCAGCCACTCGGGACAGGGGGCTTTCGACGAGCAGTACTTC.